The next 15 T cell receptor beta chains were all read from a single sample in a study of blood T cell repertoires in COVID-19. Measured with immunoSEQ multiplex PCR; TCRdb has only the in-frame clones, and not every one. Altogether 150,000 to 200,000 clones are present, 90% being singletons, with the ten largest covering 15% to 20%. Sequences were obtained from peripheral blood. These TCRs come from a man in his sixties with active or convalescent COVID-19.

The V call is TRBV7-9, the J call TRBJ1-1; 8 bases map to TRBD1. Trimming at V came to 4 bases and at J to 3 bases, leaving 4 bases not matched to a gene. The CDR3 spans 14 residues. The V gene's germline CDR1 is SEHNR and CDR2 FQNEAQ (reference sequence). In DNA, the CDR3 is TGTGCCAGCAGCTCCAAGGACAGGGACACTGAAGCTTTCTTT. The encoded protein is CASSSKDRDTEAFF.

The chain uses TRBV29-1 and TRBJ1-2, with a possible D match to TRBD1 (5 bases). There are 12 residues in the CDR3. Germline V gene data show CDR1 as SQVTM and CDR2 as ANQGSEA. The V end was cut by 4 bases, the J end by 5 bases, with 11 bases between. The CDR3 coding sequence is TGCAGCGTTGTAGGGCAGGGATATGGCTACACCTTC. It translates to CSVVGQGYGYTF.

CDR3 residues: CASSLATVQNEKLFF. The CDR3 DNA sequence: TGTGCCAGCAGCTTAGCTACAGTCCAGAATGAAAAACTGTTTTTT. The rearrangement links TRBV7-8 to TRBJ1-4, with unresolved D. The CDR3 sequence is 15 residues long. Germline-derived CDR1 and CDR2 are SGHVS and FQNEAQ. The V end was cut by 0 bases, the J end by 5 bases, with 10 bases between.

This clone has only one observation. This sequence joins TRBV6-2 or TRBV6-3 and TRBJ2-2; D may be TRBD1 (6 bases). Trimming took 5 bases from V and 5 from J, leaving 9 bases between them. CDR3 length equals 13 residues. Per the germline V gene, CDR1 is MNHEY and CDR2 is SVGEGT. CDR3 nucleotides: TGTGCCAGCAGTGTAGGGGGTACCGGGGAGCTGTTTTTT. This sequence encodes CASSVGGTGELFF.

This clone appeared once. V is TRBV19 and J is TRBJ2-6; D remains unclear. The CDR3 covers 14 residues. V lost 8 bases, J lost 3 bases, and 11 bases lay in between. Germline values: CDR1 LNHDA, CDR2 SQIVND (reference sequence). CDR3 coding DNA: TGTGCCAGTGGTGCCCTAGGTGGGGCCAACGTCCTGACTTTC. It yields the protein CASGALGGANVLTF.

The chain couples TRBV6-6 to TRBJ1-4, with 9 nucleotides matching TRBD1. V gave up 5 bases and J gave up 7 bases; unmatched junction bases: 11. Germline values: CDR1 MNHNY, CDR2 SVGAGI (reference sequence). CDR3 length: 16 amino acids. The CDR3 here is CASSRTGTGLSEKLFF. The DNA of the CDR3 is TGTGCCAGCAGTCGAACTGGGACAGGGTTAAGTGAAAAACTGTTTTTT.

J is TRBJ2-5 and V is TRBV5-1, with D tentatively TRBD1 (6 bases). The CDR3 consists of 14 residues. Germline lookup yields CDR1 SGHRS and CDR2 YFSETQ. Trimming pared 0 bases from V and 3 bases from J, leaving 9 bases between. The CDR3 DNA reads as TGCGCCAGCAGCTTGGCTCCAGGGGAAGAGACCCAGTACTTC. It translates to CASSLAPGEETQYF.

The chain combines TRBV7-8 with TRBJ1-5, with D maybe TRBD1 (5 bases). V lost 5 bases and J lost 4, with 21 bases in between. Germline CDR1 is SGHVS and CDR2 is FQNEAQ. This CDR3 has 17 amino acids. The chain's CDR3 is CASSGSLLRVGNQPQHF. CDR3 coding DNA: TGTGCCAGCAGCGGATCCCTCCTCAGGGTAGGGAATCAGCCCCAGCATTTT. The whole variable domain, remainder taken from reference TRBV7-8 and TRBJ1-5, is GAGVSQSPRYKVAKRGQDVALRCDPISGHVSLFWYQQALGQGPEFLTYFQNEAQLDKSGLPSDRFFAERPEGSVSTLKIQRTQQEDSAVYLCASSGSLLRVGNQPQHFGDGTRLSIL.

Written as DNA, the CDR3 is TGTGCCAGCAGTGACCCGTTAGCGGGACCGGGAGAGACCCAGTACTTC. Translated, it gives CASSDPLAGPGETQYF. The chain employs TRBV6-4 and TRBJ2-5; 8 nucleotides line up with TRBD2. The junction had 9 bases not matched to a gene; V was cut back by 2 bases and J by 4 bases. This CDR3 has 16 residues. The germline V gene encodes CDR1 MRHNA and CDR2 SNTAGT.

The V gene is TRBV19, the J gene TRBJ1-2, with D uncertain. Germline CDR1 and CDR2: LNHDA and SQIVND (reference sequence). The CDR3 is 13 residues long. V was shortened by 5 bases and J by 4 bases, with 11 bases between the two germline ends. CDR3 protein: CASSGEHLYGYTF. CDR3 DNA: TGTGCCAGTAGTGGGGAGCACCTCTATGGCTACACCTTC. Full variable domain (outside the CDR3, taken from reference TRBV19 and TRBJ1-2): DGGITQSPKYLFRKEGQNVTLSCEQNLNHDAMYWYRQDPGQGLRLIYYSQIVNDFQKGDIAEGYSVSREKKESFPLTVTSAQKNPTAFYLCASSGEHLYGYTFGSGTRLTVV.

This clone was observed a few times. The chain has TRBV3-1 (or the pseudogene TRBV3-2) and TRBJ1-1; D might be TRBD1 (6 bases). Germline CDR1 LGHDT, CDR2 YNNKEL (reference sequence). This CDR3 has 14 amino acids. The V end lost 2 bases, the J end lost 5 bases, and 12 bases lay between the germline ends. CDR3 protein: CASSQSGGGTEAFF. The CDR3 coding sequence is TGTGCCAGCAGCCAATCGGGGGGCGGGACTGAAGCTTTCTTT.

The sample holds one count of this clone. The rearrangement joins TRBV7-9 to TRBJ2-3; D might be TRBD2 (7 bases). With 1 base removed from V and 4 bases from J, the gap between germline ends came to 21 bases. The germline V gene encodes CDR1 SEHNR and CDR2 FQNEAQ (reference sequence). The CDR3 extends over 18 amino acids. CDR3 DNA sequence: TGTGCCAGCAGCTTAGAGGGGGTAATGCGGGAGAAGGCAGATACGCAGTATTTT. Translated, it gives CASSLEGVMREKADTQYF.

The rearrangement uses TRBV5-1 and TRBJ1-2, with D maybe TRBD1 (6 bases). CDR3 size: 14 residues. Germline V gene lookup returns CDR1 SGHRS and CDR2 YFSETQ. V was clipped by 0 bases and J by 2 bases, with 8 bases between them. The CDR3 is CASSLGDRNYGYTF. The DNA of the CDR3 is TGCGCCAGCAGCTTGGGTGACAGGAACTATGGCTACACCTTC.

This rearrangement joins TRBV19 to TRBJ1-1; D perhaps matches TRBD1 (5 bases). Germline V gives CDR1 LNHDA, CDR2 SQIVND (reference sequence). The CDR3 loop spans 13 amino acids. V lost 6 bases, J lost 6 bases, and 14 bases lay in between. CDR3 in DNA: TGTGCCAGTAGAAGGTCCAGGGAGGCTGAAGCTTTCTTT. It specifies CASRRSREAEAFF.

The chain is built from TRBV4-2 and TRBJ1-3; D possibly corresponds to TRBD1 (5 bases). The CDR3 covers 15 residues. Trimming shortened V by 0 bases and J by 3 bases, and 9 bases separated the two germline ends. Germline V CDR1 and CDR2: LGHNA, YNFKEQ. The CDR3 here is CASSQDGGGGNTIYF. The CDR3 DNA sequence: TGTGCCAGCAGCCAAGATGGGGGGGGTGGAAACACCATATATTTT.